This T cell receptor beta chain was recorded in a study of OX40 agonist ivuxolimab in advanced cancers. Study summary: Head and neck, renal cell, melanoma or hepatocellular carcinoma were the cancers that dose-escalation patients had. Among those enrolled, mean age was roughly 62 years (range roughly 23 to 85) and about 79% were male. One hepatocellular carcinoma and two cutaneous melanoma patients partially responded.

With respect to this clone: Its antigen remains unknown.

Study-level points and caveats: The study found that CD8+ T cells averaged more expanded clones than CD4+.

Per germline, CDR1 MDHEN and CDR2 SYDVKM. The V end was cut by 4 bases, the J end by 9 bases, with 13 bases between. This CDR3 comprises 14 residues. Some clones are missing from TCRdb's copy, which holds only in-frame ones; the method was immunoSEQ multiplex PCR. The repertoire holds 35,000 to 45,000 clones, with 90% to 95% as singletons. Material: CD4+ or CD8+ T cells sorted from blood, obtained in a trial of the OX40 agonist ivuxolimab. The rearrangement uses TRBV28 and TRBJ1-6; D is unclear. The sequence derives from an adult with an advanced solid tumor such as melanoma, head and neck, liver or kidney cancer. The CDR3 loop is CASSSVKTVSPLHF. The CDR3 nucleotides are TGTGCCAGCAGTTCGGTCAAGACGGTTTCACCCCTCCACTTT.